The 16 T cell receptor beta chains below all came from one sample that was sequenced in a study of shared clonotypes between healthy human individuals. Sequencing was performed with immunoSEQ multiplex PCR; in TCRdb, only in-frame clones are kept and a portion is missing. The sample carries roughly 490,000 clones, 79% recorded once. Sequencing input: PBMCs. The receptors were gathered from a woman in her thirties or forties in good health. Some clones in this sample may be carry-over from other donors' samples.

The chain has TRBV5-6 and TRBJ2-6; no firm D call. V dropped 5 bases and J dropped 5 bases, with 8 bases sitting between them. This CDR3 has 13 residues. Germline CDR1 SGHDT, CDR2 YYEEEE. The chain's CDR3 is CASRQSRANVLTF. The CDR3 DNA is TGTGCCAGCAGGCAAAGTCGGGCCAACGTCCTGACTTTC.

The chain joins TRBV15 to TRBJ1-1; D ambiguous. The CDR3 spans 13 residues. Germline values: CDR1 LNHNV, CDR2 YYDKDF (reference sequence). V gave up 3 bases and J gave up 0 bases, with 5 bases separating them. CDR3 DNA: TGTGCCACCAGCAGGGTGTTGAACACTGAAGCTTTCTTT. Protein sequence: CATSRVLNTEAFF.

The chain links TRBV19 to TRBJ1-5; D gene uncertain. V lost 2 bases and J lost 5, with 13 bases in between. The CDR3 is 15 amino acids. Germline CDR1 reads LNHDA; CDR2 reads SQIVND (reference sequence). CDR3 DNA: TGTGCCAGTAGTATAATGGCCCTGACCCATCAGCCCCAGCATTTT. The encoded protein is CASSIMALTHQPQHF.

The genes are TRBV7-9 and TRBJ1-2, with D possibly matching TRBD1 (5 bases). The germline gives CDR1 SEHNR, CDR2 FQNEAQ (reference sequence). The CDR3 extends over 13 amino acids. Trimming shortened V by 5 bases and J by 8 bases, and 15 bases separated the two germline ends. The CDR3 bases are TGTGCCAGCAGCAACTGGGACGCTGAGGGCTACACCTTC. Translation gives CASSNWDAEGYTF.

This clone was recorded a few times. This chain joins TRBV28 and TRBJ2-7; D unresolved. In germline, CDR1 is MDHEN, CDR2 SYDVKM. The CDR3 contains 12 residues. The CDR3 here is CACSQSSYEQYF. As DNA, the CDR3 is TGTGCGTGTTCGCAGAGCTCCTACGAGCAGTACTTC. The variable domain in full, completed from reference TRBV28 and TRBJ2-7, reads DVKVTQSSRYLVKRTGEKVFLECVQDMDHENMFWYRQDPGLGLRLIYFSYDVKMKEKGDIPEGYSVSREKKERFSLILESASTNQTSMYLCACSQSSYEQYFGPGTRLTVT.

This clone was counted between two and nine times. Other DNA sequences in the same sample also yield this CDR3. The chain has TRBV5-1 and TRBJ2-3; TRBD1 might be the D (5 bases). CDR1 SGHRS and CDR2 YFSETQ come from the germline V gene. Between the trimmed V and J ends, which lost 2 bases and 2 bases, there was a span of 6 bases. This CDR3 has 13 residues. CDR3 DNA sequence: TGCGCCAGCAGCTTAGGGGCCACAGATACGCAGTATTTT. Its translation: CASSLGATDTQYF.

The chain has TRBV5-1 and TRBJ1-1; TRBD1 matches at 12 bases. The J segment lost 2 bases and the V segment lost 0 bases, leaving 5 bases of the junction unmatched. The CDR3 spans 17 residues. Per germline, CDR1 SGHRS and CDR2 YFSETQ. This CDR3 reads CASSLEGQGAGNTEAFF. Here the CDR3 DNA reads TGCGCCAGCAGCTTGGAGGGACAGGGGGCAGGAAACACTGAAGCTTTCTTT. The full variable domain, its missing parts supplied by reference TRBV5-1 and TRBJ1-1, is KAGVTQTPRYLIKTRGQQVTLSCSPISGHRSVSWYQQTPGQGLQFLFEYFSETQRNKGNFPGRFSGRQFSNSRSEMNVSTLELGDSALYLCASSLEGQGAGNTEAFFGQGTRLTVV.

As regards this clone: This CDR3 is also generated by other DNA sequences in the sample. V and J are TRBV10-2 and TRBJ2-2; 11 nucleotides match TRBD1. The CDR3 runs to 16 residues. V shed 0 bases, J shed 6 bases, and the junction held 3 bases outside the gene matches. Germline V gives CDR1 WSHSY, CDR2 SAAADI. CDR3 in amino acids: CASSESRDRGSGELFF. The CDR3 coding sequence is TGCGCCAGCAGTGAGTCCCGGGACAGGGGGTCCGGGGAGCTGTTTTTT.

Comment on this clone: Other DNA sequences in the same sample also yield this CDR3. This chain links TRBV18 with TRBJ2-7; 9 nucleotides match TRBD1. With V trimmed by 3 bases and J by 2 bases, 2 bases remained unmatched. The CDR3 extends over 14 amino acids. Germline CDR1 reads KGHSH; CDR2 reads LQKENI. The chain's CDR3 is CASSPTGGPYEQYF. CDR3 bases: TGTGCCAGCTCACCGACAGGGGGACCCTACGAGCAGTACTTC.

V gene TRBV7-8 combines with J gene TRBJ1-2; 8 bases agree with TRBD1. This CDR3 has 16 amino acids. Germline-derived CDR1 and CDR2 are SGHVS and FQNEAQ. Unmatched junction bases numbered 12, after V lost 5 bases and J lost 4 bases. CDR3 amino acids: CASSPAGPGGVYGYTF. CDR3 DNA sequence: TGTGCCAGCAGCCCCGCCGGACCAGGGGGCGTCTATGGCTACACCTTC.

CDR3 nucleotides: TGTGCCAGCAGCAACAATCGACTAGCGGGAGGGCCGGAGGGCACAGATACGCAGTATTTT. Its translation is CASSNNRLAGGPEGTDTQYF. The V and J genes are TRBV21-1 and TRBJ2-3; the table calls TRBD2, which could not be checked here. TRBV21-1 is flagged as a pseudogene. The CDR3 totals 20 residues.

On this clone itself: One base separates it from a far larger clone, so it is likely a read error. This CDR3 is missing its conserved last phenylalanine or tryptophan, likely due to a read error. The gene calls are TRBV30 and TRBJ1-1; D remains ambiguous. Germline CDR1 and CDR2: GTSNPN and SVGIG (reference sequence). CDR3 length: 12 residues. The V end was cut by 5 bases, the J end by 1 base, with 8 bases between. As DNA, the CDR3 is TGTGCCTGGGCCCCGGGGAACACTGAAGCTTTCCTT. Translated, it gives CAWAPGNTEAFL.

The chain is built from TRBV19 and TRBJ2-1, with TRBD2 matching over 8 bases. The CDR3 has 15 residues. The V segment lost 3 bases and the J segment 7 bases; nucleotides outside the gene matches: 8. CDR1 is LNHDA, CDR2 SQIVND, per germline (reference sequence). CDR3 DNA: TGTGCCAGTAGTATTCAAGGGACTAGTAGTAATGAGCAGTTCTTC. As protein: CASSIQGTSSNEQFF.

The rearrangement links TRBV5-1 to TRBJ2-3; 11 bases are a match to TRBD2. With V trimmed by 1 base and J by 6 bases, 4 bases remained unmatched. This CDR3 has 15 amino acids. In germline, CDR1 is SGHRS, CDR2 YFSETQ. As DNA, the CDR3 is TGCGCCAGCAGCTTGTCTAGCGGGAGGTTGGATACGCAGTATTTT. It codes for CASSLSSGRLDTQYF.

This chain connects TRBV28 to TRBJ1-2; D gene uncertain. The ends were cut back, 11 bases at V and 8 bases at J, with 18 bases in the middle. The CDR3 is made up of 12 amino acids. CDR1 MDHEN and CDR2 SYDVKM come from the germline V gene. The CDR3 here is CAVNPQLGGYTF. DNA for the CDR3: TGTGCCGTCAATCCCCAGCTTGGGGGCTACACCTTC.

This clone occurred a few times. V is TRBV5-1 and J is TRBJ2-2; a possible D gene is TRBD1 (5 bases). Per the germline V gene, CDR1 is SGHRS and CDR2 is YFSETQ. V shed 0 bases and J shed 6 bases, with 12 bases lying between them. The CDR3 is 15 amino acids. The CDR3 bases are TGCGCCAGCAGCTTGGGGACATCAGTGGCCGGGGAGCTGTTTTTT. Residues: CASSLGTSVAGELFF.